This TCR beta chain was profiled in a study of response to subunit inactivated influenza vaccine. General study points: It was suggested by the authors that few new T cells are recruited by each seasonal influenza vaccination.

This clonotype was seen many times. Its target is unknown. TCRdb independently ran MiXCR on the RT-PCR reads; one entry per CDR3 protein. The sample holds under 200,000 distinct CDR3 sequences, about 10% seen once. This CDR3 is built from 15 residues. Germline V gene sequence: CDR1 MDHEN, CDR2 SYDVKM. The V end lost 3 bases, the J end lost 4 bases, and 16 bases lay between the germline ends. This receptor was identified in a man between 45 and 75 years old who received an inactivated influenza vaccine. Sequenced here: CD8+ T cells sorted from PBMCs, sampled roughly 24 months after vaccination. V gene TRBV28 combines with J gene TRBJ2-7, with D maybe TRBD2 (5 bases). The CDR3 sequence: CASSFLVATEYEQYF. CDR3 coding DNA: TGTGCCAGCAGTTTTTTAGTAGCGACGGAGTACGAGCAGTACTTC.